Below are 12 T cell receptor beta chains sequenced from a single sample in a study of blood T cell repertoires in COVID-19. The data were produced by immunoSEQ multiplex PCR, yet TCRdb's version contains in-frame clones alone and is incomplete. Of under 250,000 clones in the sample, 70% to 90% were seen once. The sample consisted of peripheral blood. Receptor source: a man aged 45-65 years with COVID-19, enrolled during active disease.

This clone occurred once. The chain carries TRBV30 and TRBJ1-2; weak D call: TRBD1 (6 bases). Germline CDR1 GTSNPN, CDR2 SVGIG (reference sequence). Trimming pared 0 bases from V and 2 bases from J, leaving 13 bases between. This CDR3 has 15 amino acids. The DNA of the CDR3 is TGTGCCTGGAGTGTAGGCAGGGGCGCCAACTATGGCTACACCTTC. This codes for CAWSVGRGANYGYTF.

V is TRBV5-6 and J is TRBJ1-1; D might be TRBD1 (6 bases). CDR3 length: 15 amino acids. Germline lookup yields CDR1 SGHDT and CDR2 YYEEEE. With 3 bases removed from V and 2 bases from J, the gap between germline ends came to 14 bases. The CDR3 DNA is TGTGCCAGCAGCTGGTTGACAGGATTTAACACTGAAGCTTTCTTT. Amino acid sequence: CASSWLTGFNTEAFF. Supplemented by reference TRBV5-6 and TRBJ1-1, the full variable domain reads DAGVTQSPTHLIKTRGQQVTLRCSPKSGHDTVSWYQQALGQGPQFIFQYYEEEERQRGNFPDRFSGHQFPNYSSELNVNALLLGDSALYLCASSWLTGFNTEAFFGQGTRLTVV.

DNA for the CDR3: TGTGCCAGCAGCTTCGGGACTAGCGGGAGGAAGGAGACCCAGTACTTC. It yields the protein CASSFGTSGRKETQYF. V is TRBV11-1 and J is TRBJ2-5; 15 bases map to TRBD2. The CDR3 is made up of 16 amino acids. With V trimmed by 3 bases and J by 5 bases, 4 bases remained unmatched. CDR1 and CDR2 (germline): SGHAT, FQDESV (reference sequence).

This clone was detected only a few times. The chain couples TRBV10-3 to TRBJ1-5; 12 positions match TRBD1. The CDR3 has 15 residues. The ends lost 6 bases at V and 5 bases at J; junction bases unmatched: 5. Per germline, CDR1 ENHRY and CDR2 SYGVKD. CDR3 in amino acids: CAISAGTGGDQPQHF. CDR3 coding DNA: TGTGCCATCAGCGCCGGGACAGGGGGCGATCAGCCCCAGCATTTT.

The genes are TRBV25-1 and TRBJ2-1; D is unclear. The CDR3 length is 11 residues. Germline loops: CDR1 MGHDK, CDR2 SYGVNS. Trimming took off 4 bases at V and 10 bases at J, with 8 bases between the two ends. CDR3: CASSATWEQFF. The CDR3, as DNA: TGTGCCAGCAGTGCCACTTGGGAGCAGTTCTTC.

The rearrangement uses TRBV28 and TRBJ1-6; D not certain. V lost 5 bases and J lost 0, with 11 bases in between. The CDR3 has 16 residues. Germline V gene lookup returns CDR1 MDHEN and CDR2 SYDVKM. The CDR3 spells CASSPRVGSYNSPLHF. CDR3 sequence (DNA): TGTGCCAGCAGTCCACGGGTGGGCTCCTATAATTCACCCCTCCACTTT.

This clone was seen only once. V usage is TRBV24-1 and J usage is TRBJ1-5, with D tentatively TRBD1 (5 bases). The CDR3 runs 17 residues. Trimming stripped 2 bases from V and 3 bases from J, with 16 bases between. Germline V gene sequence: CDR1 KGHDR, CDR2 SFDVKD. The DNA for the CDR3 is TGTGCCACCAGTGATTCTGGATCGGCAGGGATCAATCAGCCCCAGCATTTT. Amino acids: CATSDSGSAGINQPQHF.

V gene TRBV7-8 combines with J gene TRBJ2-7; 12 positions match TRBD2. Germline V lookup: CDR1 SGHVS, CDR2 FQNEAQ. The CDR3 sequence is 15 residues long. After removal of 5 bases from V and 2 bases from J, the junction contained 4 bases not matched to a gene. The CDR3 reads CASSKTSGRPYEQYF. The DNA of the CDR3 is TGTGCCAGCAGCAAGACTAGCGGGAGACCCTACGAGCAGTACTTC. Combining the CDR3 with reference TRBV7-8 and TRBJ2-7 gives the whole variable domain GAGVSQSPRYKVAKRGQDVALRCDPISGHVSLFWYQQALGQGPEFLTYFQNEAQLDKSGLPSDRFFAERPEGSVSTLKIQRTQQEDSAVYLCASSKTSGRPYEQYFGPGTRLTVT.

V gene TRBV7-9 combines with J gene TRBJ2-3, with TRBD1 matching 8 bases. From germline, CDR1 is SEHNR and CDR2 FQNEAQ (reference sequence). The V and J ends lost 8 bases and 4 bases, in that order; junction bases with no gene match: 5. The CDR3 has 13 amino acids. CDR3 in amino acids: CASGGQGSDTQYF. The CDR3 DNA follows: TGTGCCAGCGGTGGACAGGGTTCAGATACGCAGTATTTT.

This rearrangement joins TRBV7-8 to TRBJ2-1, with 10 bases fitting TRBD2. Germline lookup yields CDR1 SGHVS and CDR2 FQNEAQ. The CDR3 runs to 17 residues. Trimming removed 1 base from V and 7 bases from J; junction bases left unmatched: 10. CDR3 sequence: CASSLVPASGSVNEQFF. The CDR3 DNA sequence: TGTGCCAGCAGCTTAGTCCCGGCTAGCGGGAGTGTAAATGAGCAGTTCTTC.

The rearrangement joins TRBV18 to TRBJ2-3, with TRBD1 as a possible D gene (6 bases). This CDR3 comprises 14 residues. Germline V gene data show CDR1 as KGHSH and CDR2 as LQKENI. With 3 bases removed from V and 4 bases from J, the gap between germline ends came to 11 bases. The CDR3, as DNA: TGTGCCAGCTCACCCCAGGGGTGGGCAGATACGCAGTATTTT. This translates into CASSPQGWADTQYF.

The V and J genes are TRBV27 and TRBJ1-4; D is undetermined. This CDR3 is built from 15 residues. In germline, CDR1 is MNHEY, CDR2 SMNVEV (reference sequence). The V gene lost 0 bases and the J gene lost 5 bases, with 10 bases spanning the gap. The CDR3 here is CASSLSRVVNEKLFF. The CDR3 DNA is TGTGCCAGCAGTTTATCGCGGGTTGTGAATGAAAAACTGTTTTTT.